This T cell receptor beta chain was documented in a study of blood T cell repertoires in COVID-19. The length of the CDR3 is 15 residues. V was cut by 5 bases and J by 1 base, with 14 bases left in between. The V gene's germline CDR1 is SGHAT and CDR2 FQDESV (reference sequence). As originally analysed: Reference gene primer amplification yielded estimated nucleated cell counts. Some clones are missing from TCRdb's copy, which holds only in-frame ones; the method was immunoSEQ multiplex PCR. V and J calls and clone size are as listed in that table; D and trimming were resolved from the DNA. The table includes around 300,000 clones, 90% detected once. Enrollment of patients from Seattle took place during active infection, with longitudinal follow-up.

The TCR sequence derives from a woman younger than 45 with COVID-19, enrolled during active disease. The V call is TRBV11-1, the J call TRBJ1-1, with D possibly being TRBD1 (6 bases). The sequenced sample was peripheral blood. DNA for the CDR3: TGTGCCAGCAGCCCGGACAGCAAGCCGAACACTGAAGCTTTCTTT. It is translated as CASSPDSKPNTEAFF.